This TCR beta chain was identified in a study of CD8 T cells in ankylosing spondylitis. Study-level findings and limits: Researchers report that disease-linked clones proved CD8+ and relatively rare in peripheral blood. Clones linked to disease were reported to show significant enrichment in matched ankylosing spondylitis synovial fluid. Characteristic, it appeared, of ankylosing spondylitis blood was a TCR beta motif of about eight highly homologous variants.

This clonotype was seen a handful of times. Its antigen is as yet unknown. Quantitative 5'-RACE with molecular barcodes produced the TCR beta libraries. Each CDR3 protein is one row after TCRdb ran MiXCR on the 5' RACE reads. The sample gives a few hundred thousand distinct CDR3 sequences, approximately 11% of which show up once; almost 7% is in the top ten. The CDR3 is made up of 14 amino acids. The germline gives CDR1 SEHNR, CDR2 FQNEAQ (reference sequence). V lost 6 bases and J 3 bases, leaving 14 bases between the germline ends. This chain links TRBV7-9 with TRBJ1-2; D is perhaps TRBD1 (5 bases). This clonotype was obtained from a male donor with ankylosing spondylitis. The sequenced material came from blood, either unsorted or a sorted T cell fraction (not recorded which). CDR3 nucleotides: TGTGCCAGCAGTTCAGGGTTCGATGACTATGGCTACACCTTC. Its translation: CASSSGFDDYGYTF.